These 15 T cell receptor beta chains were all obtained from the same sample, sequenced in a study of T cells in localized non-small cell lung cancer. The protocol was immunoSEQ multiplex PCR, while the TCRdb copy is restricted to in-frame clones and leaves out a portion. The repertoire consists of just under 80,000 clones, with 75% to 85% occurring once and the leading ten covering about a tenth. This specimen was peripheral blood, taken before any cancer treatment. The receptors stem from a female donor at least 60 years old with stage I lung adenocarcinoma.

This chain uses TRBV18 with TRBJ1-1; D is unresolved. Germline CDR1 reads KGHSH; CDR2 reads LQKENI. The CDR3 is made up of 15 amino acids. Deletions cut 0 bases from V and 3 bases from J, with 11 bases between. The CDR3 bases are TGTGCCAGCTCACCACCCAGCCGGCCCGACACTGAAGCTTTCTTT. The encoded protein is CASSPPSRPDTEAFF.

The chain uses TRBV6-6 and TRBJ2-1; D not resolved. V was shortened by 5 bases and J by 0 bases, with 11 bases between the two germline ends. This CDR3 contains 15 residues. Germline V gene lookup returns CDR1 MNHNY and CDR2 SVGAGI (reference sequence). CDR3 in amino acids: CASSLTTSSYNEQFF. The CDR3 coding sequence is TGTGCCAGCAGTCTGACAACGAGCTCCTACAATGAGCAGTTCTTC.

Details on this clone: This specimen includes other DNA sequences encoding the same CDR3. This chain connects TRBV5-1 to TRBJ2-3; D unresolved. The V end lost 1 base, the J end lost 3 bases, and 6 bases lay between the germline ends. CDR3 size: 13 residues. Germline V gene sequence: CDR1 SGHRS, CDR2 YFSETQ. CDR3 protein: CASSLSATDTQYF. DNA for the CDR3: TGCGCCAGCAGCTTGTCGGCGACAGATACGCAGTATTTT.

The rearrangement uses TRBV7-6 and TRBJ2-7; possible D gene TRBD1, 6 bases. The V gene lost 1 base and the J gene lost 2 bases, with 12 bases spanning the gap. CDR3 length: 15 residues. Germline V gives CDR1 SGHVS, CDR2 FNYEAQ. CDR3 sequence reads: CASSLGAGAPYEQYF. In DNA form, the CDR3 reads TGTGCCAGCAGCTTAGGTGCAGGGGCACCCTACGAGCAGTACTTC.

In this sample, this clone turned up a few times. The rearrangement links TRBV19 to TRBJ2-1; 8 positions match TRBD2. The germline V gene encodes CDR1 LNHDA and CDR2 SQIVND (reference sequence). The CDR3 length is 13 residues. With V trimmed by 5 bases and J by 10 bases, 7 bases remained unmatched. The CDR3 DNA follows: TGTGCCAGTAGTGTTACGGGGGGGCGAGAGCAGTTCTTC. Its translation: CASSVTGGREQFF.

This clone was seen at least ten times. The CDR3 sequence: CASQTGQVHGYTF. CDR3 in DNA: TGTGCCAGCCAAACCGGACAGGTTCATGGCTACACCTTC. J is TRBJ1-2 and V is TRBV2; 7 nucleotides agree with TRBD1. Germline-derived CDR1 and CDR2 are SNHLY and FYNNEI. This CDR3 is built from 13 residues. Trimming removed 8 bases from V and 6 bases from J; junction bases left unmatched: 9.

The rearrangement joins TRBV10-3 to TRBJ1-6; the match to TRBD1 covers 11 bases. The CDR3 consists of 16 residues. The V gene's germline CDR1 is ENHRY and CDR2 SYGVKD. The J segment lost 9 bases and the V segment lost 2 bases, leaving 6 bases of the junction unmatched. The DNA of the CDR3 is TGTGCCATCAGTGAGGGACAGGGGGCCTGGGGTTCACCCCTCCACTTT. This codes for CAISEGQGAWGSPLHF.

CDR3 sequence reads: CASSQQGQVAGNTIYF. CDR3 nucleotides: TGTGCCAGCAGTCAACAAGGACAGGTAGCTGGAAACACCATATATTTT. The rearrangement links TRBV6-6 to TRBJ1-3, with 7 bases identical to TRBD1. This CDR3 region has 16 residues. With V trimmed by 5 bases and J by 2 bases, 9 bases remained unmatched. The germline V gene has CDR1 MNHNY and CDR2 SVGAGI (reference sequence).

The genes are TRBV6-1 and TRBJ1-5; no clear D. The V and J ends lost 2 bases and 5 bases respectively, with 10 bases between them. Germline CDR1 and CDR2: MNHNS and SASEGT. This CDR3 is 14 amino acids long. The CDR3 DNA reads TGTGCCAGCAGTGAAAGTGGTGGGGATCAGCCCCAGCATTTT. Translation: CASSESGGDQPQHF.

This chain uses TRBV5-6 with TRBJ2-2; D uncertain. CDR1 SGHDT and CDR2 YYEEEE come from the germline V gene. CDR3 size: 15 residues. V lost 4 bases to trimming and J lost 7 bases, with 17 bases between them. The CDR3 sequence: CASSQTRIANGELFF. The DNA for the CDR3 is TGTGCCAGCAGCCAGACCCGAATCGCAAACGGGGAGCTGTTTTTT.

CDR3 nucleotide sequence: TGTGCCAGCACCCATAGAACCGGGCAGAAGTTCTTT. Its protein is CASTHRTGQKFF. This chain joins TRBV2 and TRBJ1-1; D unresolved. Trimming left V 7 bases short and J 14 bases short, with 20 bases between. Germline CDR1 and CDR2: SNHLY and FYNNEI. The CDR3 contains 12 residues.

This chain joins TRBV28 and TRBJ1-1, with 8 nucleotides matching TRBD1. V lost 6 bases to trimming and J lost 4 bases; unmatched junction nucleotides: 4. The CDR3 covers 13 residues. CDR1 is MDHEN and CDR2 is SYDVKM in the germline V gene. CDR3 loop: CASRRQGFTEAFF. Written as DNA, the CDR3 is TGTGCCAGCAGGCGACAGGGGTTCACTGAAGCTTTCTTT.

The chain has TRBV2 and TRBJ1-6; 7 positions agree with TRBD1. Trimming took 5 bases from V and 7 from J; bases not matched to a gene: 8. The CDR3 is 15 residues long. Germline V gene lookup returns CDR1 SNHLY and CDR2 FYNNEI. The CDR3: CASSPGQLYNSPLHF. The CDR3 region has the DNA TGTGCCAGCAGTCCGGGACAGTTGTACAATTCACCCCTCCACTTT.

The CDR3 DNA reads as TGTGCCAGCAGCCCGGTAAGGGTAGGCGGCTACGAGCAGTACTTC. Translated, it gives CASSPVRVGGYEQYF. The V and J genes are TRBV11-1 and TRBJ2-7; unclear D gene. Looked up from germline, CDR1 is SGHAT and CDR2 is FQDESV (reference sequence). The CDR3 length is 15 residues. Trimming removed 5 bases at V and 3 bases at J, with 17 bases between.

The rearrangement uses TRBV18 and TRBJ2-1; 7 bases line up with TRBD2. CDR3 length: 16 amino acids. Germline-derived CDR1 and CDR2 are KGHSH and LQKENI. The V and J ends lost 4 bases and 4 bases, in that order; junction bases with no gene match: 10. CDR3 coding DNA: TGTGCCAGCTCACGGGAAGCGGGAAGCGGGTACAATGAGCAGTTCTTC. Translation: CASSREAGSGYNEQFF.